The 24 T cell receptor beta chains in this list originate from one sample, sequenced in a study of blood T cell repertoires in COVID-19 (dated by TCRdb to 2019 to 2021). Libraries were built with the immunoSEQ multiplex PCR assay. What TCRdb holds here is the immuneACCESS table cut down to in-frame rearrangements. Part of the clones is not present; checked against another copy, under half of the missing clones reflect an unresolved V gene, and the others are unexplained. This sample lists some 400,000 clones; just under 90% were detected once. 1.5% to 2% of the sample is in the top ten clones. Sequencing input: PBMCs or T cells enriched from blood (not recorded which). The receptors shown here come from a woman aged 30 to 39 who had recovered from COVID-19.

The chain carries TRBV6-1 and TRBJ1-1; 8 bases are shared with TRBD1. The CDR3 length is 15 residues. In germline, CDR1 is MNHNS, CDR2 SASEGT. Unmatched junction bases numbered 4, after V lost 3 bases and J lost 1 base. The CDR3 protein is CASSDRGHSNTEAFF. For the CDR3, the DNA is TGTGCCAGCAGTGACAGGGGGCATTCGAACACTGAAGCTTTCTTT.

CDR3 sequence (DNA): TGTGCCAGCAGTTTTCTCCCAGGGGGCATCTACGAGCAGTACTTC. Amino acid sequence: CASSFLPGGIYEQYF. The chain uses TRBV27 and TRBJ2-7, with 8 nucleotides matching TRBD1. CDR3 length: 15 residues. Germline CDR1 is MNHEY and CDR2 is SMNVEV (reference sequence). V was pared by 3 bases and J by 3 bases, with 7 bases of the junction left unmatched.

The chain is built from TRBV5-1 and TRBJ2-1; D not certain. Germline values: CDR1 SGHRS, CDR2 YFSETQ. Trimming stripped 1 base from V and 4 bases from J, with 9 bases between. The CDR3 loop spans 14 amino acids. CDR3 sequence: CASSLNQIYNEQFF. The CDR3 region has the DNA TGCGCCAGCAGCTTGAACCAGATTTACAATGAGCAGTTCTTC.

The chain combines TRBV29-1 with TRBJ2-1, with D possibly matching TRBD2 (5 bases). The germline gives CDR1 SQVTM, CDR2 ANQGSEA. V lost 6 bases, J lost 7 bases, and 16 bases lay in between. The CDR3 runs to 13 residues. For the CDR3, the DNA is TGCAGCGTACGATGGACTGCAGAAAATGAGCAGTTCTTC. Amino acid sequence: CSVRWTAENEQFF.

This clone has more than one count but fewer than ten. The chain links TRBV9 to TRBJ1-1; D possibly corresponds to TRBD1 (5 bases). The CDR3 extends over 12 amino acids. Per the germline V gene, CDR1 is SGDLS and CDR2 is YYNGEE. V was cut by 7 bases and J by 1 base, with 8 bases left in between. The CDR3 DNA sequence: TGTGCCAGCGGGACTAAGAACACTGAAGCTTTCTTT. Protein: CASGTKNTEAFF.

The rearrangement uses TRBV28 and TRBJ2-7, with a tentative D call TRBD1 (5 bases). Germline loops: CDR1 MDHEN, CDR2 SYDVKM. CDR3 length equals 15 residues. V shed 6 bases and J shed 4 bases, with 19 bases lying between them. The CDR3 DNA reads as TGTGCCAGCAGGCGACCCGGGTTTGCAGGGTACGAGCAGTACTTC. As protein: CASRRPGFAGYEQYF.

The rearrangement joins TRBV14 to TRBJ2-1; D perhaps matches TRBD1 (6 bases). The germline CDR1 and CDR2 sequences are SGHDN and FVKESK. The CDR3 runs 14 residues. The germline V and J ends were trimmed by 6 bases and 8 bases, with 17 bases remaining between them. This CDR3 reads CASRGPGVRHEQFF. In DNA form, the CDR3 reads TGTGCCAGCAGAGGACCAGGGGTGAGACATGAGCAGTTCTTC.

The chain employs TRBV6-5 and TRBJ1-5, with 10 bases lining up with TRBD1. With V trimmed by 6 bases and J by 10 bases, 12 bases remained unmatched. This CDR3 has 15 amino acids. CDR1 MNHEY and CDR2 SVGAGI come from the germline V gene. CDR3 nucleotide sequence: TGTGCCAGCAGGACCCGGGACAGGGGCCCGGGACCCCAGCATTTT. Translating it yields CASRTRDRGPGPQHF.

This clone has only a few counts. The V call is TRBV21-1, the J call TRBJ2-2; the D call TRBD1 from the table was never checked on the DNA. TRBV21-1 is described as a pseudogene. The CDR3 runs 18 residues. CDR3 residues: CASSKDPDRQGRPGELFF. Here the CDR3 DNA reads TGTGCCAGCAGCAAAGACCCGGACCGACAGGGCAGGCCCGGGGAGCTGTTTTTT.

The rearrangement links TRBV11-2 to TRBJ2-7, with 8 bases aligning to TRBD1. This CDR3 has 18 residues. Trimming took 2 bases from V and 5 from J; bases not matched to a gene: 17. The germline V gene has CDR1 SGHAT and CDR2 FQNNGV. CDR3 DNA sequence: TGTGCCAGCAGCTTAACGGTTCGCGTCGGACAGGGTATCCACGAGCAGTACTTC. It translates to CASSLTVRVGQGIHEQYF.

The chain links TRBV19 to TRBJ2-3; TRBD1 matches 9 bases. The CDR3 contains 15 residues. From germline, CDR1 is LNHDA and CDR2 SQIVND (reference sequence). V shed 4 bases and J 1 base; nucleotides not matched to a gene: 3. CDR3 nucleotides: TGTGCCAGTAGTAAATGGGACAGGGGCACAGATACGCAGTATTTT. Translated: CASSKWDRGTDTQYF.

DNA for the CDR3: TGTGCCAGCTCAGCGGGCTTTCAAAACACCATATATTTT. Translated, it gives CASSAGFQNTIYF. This sequence joins TRBV18 and TRBJ1-3; D unresolved. Germline loops: CDR1 KGHSH, CDR2 LQKENI. Trimming took off 5 bases at V and 6 bases at J, with 11 bases between the two ends. The CDR3 is made up of 13 amino acids. The whole variable domain, filled in from reference TRBV18 and TRBJ1-3, reads NAGVMQNPRHLVRRRGQEARLRCSPMKGHSHVYWYRQLPEEGLKFMVYLQKENIIDESGMPKERFSAEFPKEGPSILRIQQVVRGDSAAYFCASSAGFQNTIYFGEGSWLTVV.

The chain uses TRBV28 and TRBJ1-4; D gene unclear. The CDR3 is 13 residues long. The germline V gene encodes CDR1 MDHEN and CDR2 SYDVKM. Trimming shortened V by 7 bases and J by 7 bases, and 13 bases separated the two germline ends. For the CDR3, the DNA is TGTGCCAGCACCCCCGACCGGAGTGAAAAACTGTTTTTT. This sequence encodes CASTPDRSEKLFF. Looking up the rest from reference TRBV28 and TRBJ1-4 gives the full variable domain: DVKVTQSSRYLVKRTGEKVFLECVQDMDHENMFWYRQDPGLGLRLIYFSYDVKMKEKGDIPEGYSVSREKKERFSLILESASTNQTSMYLCASTPDRSEKLFFGSGTQLSVL.

The chain has TRBV28 and TRBJ1-1; 9 nucleotides line up with TRBD1. CDR1 and CDR2 (germline): MDHEN, SYDVKM. This CDR3 is built from 16 residues. Losses at the gene ends were 5 bases for V and 0 bases for J; bases not matched to a gene: 7. The CDR3 spells CASSPRTGVLNTEAFF. CDR3 sequence (DNA): TGTGCCAGCAGTCCGAGGACAGGGGTGTTGAACACTGAAGCTTTCTTT.

The rearrangement links TRBV21-1 to TRBJ1-4; the D segment call TRBD1 is taken from the table without a DNA check. TRBV21-1 is recorded as a pseudogene. The CDR3 contains 17 residues. The CDR3 sequence is CASSHHPRGLTNEKLFF. The CDR3 coding sequence is TGTGCCAGCAGCCACCATCCGAGGGGGCTAACTAATGAAAAACTGTTTTTT.

The chain couples TRBV15 to TRBJ2-7; D might be TRBD1 (5 bases). Germline assignment: CDR1 LNHNV and CDR2 YYDKDF (reference sequence). The CDR3 totals 13 residues. Trimming removed 4 bases at V and 3 bases at J, with 10 bases between. CDR3 sequence: CATSKGHFYEQYF. DNA of the CDR3: TGTGCCACCAGCAAAGGACACTTCTACGAGCAGTACTTC.

In this sample, this clone turned up once. This chain links TRBV19 with TRBJ1-2; maybe TRBD1 (6 bases). The germline gives CDR1 LNHDA, CDR2 SQIVND (reference sequence). This CDR3 has 14 amino acids. V shed 1 base and J shed 8 bases, with 14 bases lying between them. The CDR3 DNA follows: TGTGCCAGTAGTATAGGTTACAGGGAACACGGCTACACCTTC. It codes for CASSIGYREHGYTF.

The chain combines TRBV19 with TRBJ1-2; D not resolved. V lost 7 bases and J 0 bases, leaving 21 bases between the germline ends. Germline-derived CDR1 and CDR2 are LNHDA and SQIVND (reference sequence). This CDR3 contains 17 residues. Here the CDR3 reads CASTDQFAALANYGYTF. Here the CDR3 DNA reads TGTGCCAGTACAGATCAGTTTGCAGCGCTAGCTAACTATGGCTACACCTTC.

The V call is TRBV19, the J call TRBJ1-1; TRBD1 aligns across 7 bases. The ends lost 3 bases at V and 4 bases at J; junction bases unmatched: 5. The CDR3 spans 14 residues. Germline V gene sequence: CDR1 LNHDA, CDR2 SQIVND (reference sequence). The CDR3: CASSINTGATEAFF. The DNA for the CDR3 is TGTGCCAGTAGTATCAATACAGGGGCCACTGAAGCTTTCTTT.

Note on this clone: Other DNA sequences in this specimen translate into the identical CDR3. CDR3 nucleotides: TGTGCCAGCAGTCAGGGAACCGGGGAGCTGTTTTTT. As protein: CASSQGTGELFF. This chain connects TRBV12-3 or TRBV12-4 to TRBJ2-2, with D maybe TRBD1 (5 bases). This CDR3 has 12 residues. The V end was cut by 5 bases, the J end by 5 bases, with 6 bases between.

The chain recombines TRBV4-3 with TRBJ1-2; 9 bases line up with TRBD1. This CDR3 has 15 residues. V gave up 0 bases and J gave up 8 bases; unmatched junction bases: 7. CDR1 is LGHNA and CDR2 is YSLEER in the germline V gene. Written as DNA, the CDR3 is TGCGCCAGCAGCCAAGACCCACAGGGGGCTCACGGCTACACCTTC. This translates into CASSQDPQGAHGYTF.

The chain employs TRBV28 and TRBJ2-4; D remains ambiguous. Germline V gene data show CDR1 as MDHEN and CDR2 as SYDVKM. The CDR3 totals 14 residues. The germline V and J ends were trimmed by 2 bases and 3 bases, with 8 bases remaining between them. The DNA of the CDR3 is TGTGCCAGCAGTTTAGCGACAAGCAAAAACATTCAGTACTTC. It is translated as CASSLATSKNIQYF. The full variable domain, rest sourced from reference TRBV28 and TRBJ2-4, is DVKVTQSSRYLVKRTGEKVFLECVQDMDHENMFWYRQDPGLGLRLIYFSYDVKMKEKGDIPEGYSVSREKKERFSLILESASTNQTSMYLCASSLATSKNIQYFGAGTRLSVL.

The chain is built from TRBV7-7 and TRBJ2-7, with D maybe TRBD2 (6 bases). The CDR3 is 14 amino acids. Trimming took 2 bases from V and 7 from J, leaving 15 bases between them. Per germline, CDR1 SSHAT and CDR2 FNYEAQ (reference sequence). The CDR3 here is CASSLRPGTAEQYF. CDR3 in DNA: TGTGCCAGCAGCTTACGTCCCGGGACTGCTGAGCAGTACTTC.

In regard to this clone: Compared with germline, one end of the junction differs, possibly owing to a read error. The CDR3 spells CASSLAPDRAHEQYF. CDR3 coding DNA: TGTGCTAGCAGCTTAGCTCCCGACAGGGCCCACGAGCAGTACTTC. This rearrangement joins TRBV7-7 to TRBJ2-7; TRBD1 aligns across 7 bases. The CDR3 has 15 amino acids. Looked up from germline, CDR1 is SSHAT and CDR2 is FNYEAQ (reference sequence).